These 20 T cell receptor beta chains originate from one sample sequenced in a study of T cell repertoires in cytomegalovirus infection. TCRdb reprocessed the reads via MiXCR and lists one record per CDR3 protein. The sample records around 310,000 distinct CDR3 sequences, 15% to 20% being singletons. Sequenced material: PBMCs. These receptors were taken from a human donor in good health (CMV status not recorded). Some clones in this sample may be carry-over from other donors' samples.

The chain couples TRBV4-3 to TRBJ1-4; 7 nucleotides line up with TRBD1. Germline assignment: CDR1 LGHNA and CDR2 YSLEER. CDR3 size: 17 residues. Trimming removed 4 bases from V and 3 bases from J; junction bases left unmatched: 11. In DNA form, the CDR3 reads TGCGCCAGCAGCCCAGACCCGGGACAGACATCTAATGAAAAACTGTTTTTT. It is translated as CASSPDPGQTSNEKLFF.

This clonotype was seen at least ten times. The chain employs TRBV7-2 and TRBJ2-1; 12 positions match TRBD2. V dropped 5 bases and J dropped 7; count of bases not matched to a gene: 6. The length of the CDR3 is 15 residues. CDR1 is SGHTA and CDR2 is FQGNSA in the germline V gene. The DNA of the CDR3 is TGTGCCAGCAGCCGCGGACTAGCGGGGTATAATGAGCAGTTCTTC. Translated, it gives CASSRGLAGYNEQFF.

This chain links TRBV7-9 with TRBJ2-5; 12 bases are shared with TRBD2. The CDR3 is 15 amino acids. Germline V gives CDR1 SEHNR, CDR2 FQNEAQ (reference sequence). Trimming at V came to 5 bases and at J to 5 bases, leaving 6 bases not matched to a gene. The CDR3 loop is CASSHSGTSGETQYF. CDR3 bases: TGTGCCAGCAGCCACTCCGGGACTAGCGGGGAGACCCAGTACTTC.

This clonotype has only a few counts. V and J are TRBV18 and TRBJ2-5; the match to TRBD2 covers 8 bases. The CDR3 has 16 residues. Losses at the gene ends were 0 bases for V and 7 bases for J; bases not matched to a gene: 10. CDR1 is KGHSH and CDR2 is LQKENI in the germline V gene. Written as DNA, the CDR3 is TGTGCCAGCTCACCACCGAGCGGGGGTCAAACGGCGACCCAGTACTTC. Its protein product is CASSPPSGGQTATQYF. The whole variable domain, filled in from reference TRBV18 and TRBJ2-5, reads NAGVMQNPRHLVRRRGQEARLRCSPMKGHSHVYWYRQLPEEGLKFMVYLQKENIIDESGMPKERFSAEFPKEGPSILRIQQVVRGDSAAYFCASSPPSGGQTATQYFGPGTRLLVL.

This clonotype was seen repeatedly, ten times or more. This chain uses TRBV4-1 with TRBJ1-2; unclear D gene. V lost 1 base, J lost 7 bases, and 19 bases lay in between. The germline gives CDR1 MGHRA, CDR2 YSYEKL. The length of the CDR3 is 16 residues. CDR3 region: CASSQVGTDLWSGYTF. CDR3 coding DNA: TGCGCCAGCAGCCAAGTCGGAACGGACCTGTGGAGTGGCTACACCTTC.

This clonotype was observed a few times. The gene calls are TRBV12-3 or TRBV12-4 and TRBJ1-4; D is possibly TRBD1 (5 bases). The CDR3 covers 15 residues. With 3 bases removed from V and 7 bases from J, the gap between germline ends came to 15 bases. CDR3 loop: CASSFNGLRGEKLFF. The CDR3 DNA follows: TGTGCCAGCAGTTTCAACGGTCTTAGGGGTGAAAAACTGTTTTTT.

This clonotype has only a few counts. The chain joins TRBV24-1 to TRBJ2-1, with D possibly being TRBD1 (5 bases). Germline CDR1 is KGHDR and CDR2 is SFDVKD. The CDR3 loop spans 12 amino acids. V shed 5 bases and J shed 6 bases, with 7 bases lying between them. The CDR3 spells CATSGQRNEQFF. The DNA of the CDR3 is TGTGCCACCAGTGGACAGCGCAATGAGCAGTTCTTC.

This clonotype showed up many times. The chain has TRBV7-2 and TRBJ2-7; D could derive from TRBD1 or TRBD2 (6 bases each). The CDR3 has 14 residues. V shed 0 bases and J shed 4 bases, with 10 bases lying between them. In germline, CDR1 is SGHTA, CDR2 FQGNSA. This CDR3 is CASSLAGGSYEQYF. In DNA, the CDR3 is TGTGCCAGCAGCTTAGCGGGGGGCTCTTACGAGCAGTACTTC.

This clonotype showed up just a few times. The rearrangement joins TRBV27 to TRBJ1-6; D perhaps matches TRBD1 (6 bases). Looked up from germline, CDR1 is MNHEY and CDR2 is SMNVEV (reference sequence). V was trimmed by 0 bases and J by 0 bases, leaving 15 bases between them. The CDR3 has 19 residues. The DNA of the CDR3 is TGTGCCAGCAGTTTATCGGGGGGCCGACGGAGCTCCTATAATTCACCCCTCCACTTT. Translation: CASSLSGGRRSSYNSPLHF.

In this sample, this clonotype turned up a few times. The chain has TRBV4-3 and TRBJ1-4; tentatively, D is TRBD1 (5 bases). The CDR3 is 15 amino acids. CDR1 and CDR2 (germline): LGHNA, YSLEER. Trimming pared 1 base from V and 8 bases from J, leaving 14 bases between. CDR3 residues: CASSQGRDSREKLFF. In nucleotides, the CDR3 is TGCGCCAGCAGCCAAGGCAGGGACTCCAGGGAAAAACTGTTTTTT.

The chain combines TRBV20-1 with TRBJ2-3; D is possibly TRBD1 (6 bases). V was trimmed by 4 bases and J by 1 base, leaving 12 bases between them. The CDR3 totals 14 residues. Germline V CDR1 and CDR2: DFQATT, SNEGSKA (reference sequence). The CDR3 reads CSATSGVRTDTQYF. In DNA, the CDR3 is TGCAGTGCTACGTCAGGGGTACGCACAGATACGCAGTATTTT.

This chain connects TRBV6-2 or TRBV6-3 to TRBJ1-2; TRBD1 might be the D (6 bases). Trimming left V 3 bases short and J 1 base short, with 21 bases between. Germline CDR1 reads MNHEY; CDR2 reads SVGEGT. The CDR3 consists of 18 residues. CDR3 in amino acids: CASSYSPDSDMINYGYTF. DNA of the CDR3: TGTGCCAGCAGTTATTCGCCGGACAGTGACATGATTAACTATGGCTACACCTTC.

Points on this clonotype: A much larger clone sits a single nucleotide away, making a read error possible. V is TRBV5-5 and J is TRBJ2-7; 7 bases are a match to TRBD1. Germline V gene sequence: CDR1 SGHKS, CDR2 YYEKEE (reference sequence). V shed 4 bases, J shed 1 base, and the junction held 5 bases outside the gene matches. CDR3 size: 14 residues. The CDR3 is CASSPQQGSYEQYF. The CDR3 DNA sequence: TGTGCCAGCAGCCCCCAACAGGGGTCCTACGAGCAGTACTTC.

The genes are TRBV10-3 and TRBJ1-2; weak D call: TRBD1 (5 bases). Germline V gene lookup returns CDR1 ENHRY and CDR2 SYGVKD. Trimming cost V 4 bases and J 8 bases, with 17 bases left between them. CDR3 length: 14 amino acids. The CDR3 loop reads CAISVSREDLGYTF. DNA of the CDR3: TGTGCCATCAGTGTATCCAGGGAAGACTTGGGCTACACCTTC.

The chain couples TRBV6-5 to TRBJ2-3, with 7 nucleotides matching TRBD1. J lost 5 bases, V lost 6 bases, and 5 bases had no gene match. CDR3 length: 13 residues. Germline CDR1 reads MNHEY; CDR2 reads SVGAGI. The DNA of the CDR3 is TGTGCCAGCAGCCAGGGGGATGAAGATACGCAGTATTTT. Its translation: CASSQGDEDTQYF.

The chain is built from TRBV20-1 and TRBJ2-7; D is possibly TRBD2 (5 bases). The V and J ends lost 6 bases and 3 bases respectively, with 18 bases between them. The CDR3 totals 14 residues. Germline V gene data show CDR1 as DFQATT and CDR2 as SNEGSKA (reference sequence). CDR3 in amino acids: CSAPAPLEGYEQYF. The CDR3 DNA reads TGCAGTGCCCCAGCACCACTAGAGGGCTACGAGCAGTACTTC.

This clonotype was counted at least ten times. This rearrangement joins TRBV7-2 to TRBJ2-5; either TRBD1 or TRBD2 may supply D (5 bases each). CDR3 size: 15 residues. CDR1 and CDR2 from the germline V gene are SGHTA and FQGNSA. V was cut by 0 bases and J by 6 bases, with 14 bases left in between. CDR3 sequence (DNA): TGTGCCAGCAGCTTAGCCCCAGGGACGGTTCAGACCCAGTACTTC. Protein: CASSLAPGTVQTQYF.

The rearrangement links TRBV5-6 to TRBJ2-3; tentatively, D is TRBD1 (7 bases). This CDR3 is 14 amino acids long. Germline-derived CDR1 and CDR2 are SGHDT and YYEEEE. Trimming removed 0 bases from V and 10 bases from J, with 15 bases in between. CDR3 in DNA: TGTGCCAGCAGCTTGGTGGCGGGACAGTATCCGCAGTATTTT. Translating it yields CASSLVAGQYPQYF. The full variable domain, in which reference TRBV5-6 and TRBJ2-3 provide the parts outside the CDR3, is DAGVTQSPTHLIKTRGQQVTLRCSPKSGHDTVSWYQQALGQGPQFIFQYYEEEERQRGNFPDRFSGHQFPNYSSELNVNALLLGDSALYLCASSLVAGQYPQYFGPGTRLTVL.

V usage is TRBV2 and J usage is TRBJ1-4; 9 positions match TRBD1. CDR3 size: 15 residues. The ends lost 6 bases at V and 10 bases at J; junction bases unmatched: 12. In germline, CDR1 is SNHLY, CDR2 FYNNEI. CDR3 in DNA: TGTGCCAGCAGCGACCGGGACAGACAGGGGGGAAAACTGTTTTTT. Translating gives CASSDRDRQGGKLFF.

CDR3 nucleotides: TGTGCCAGCGGACAGACTAGCGGGGGGGTCGGTACGCAGTATTTT. Protein product: CASGQTSGGVGTQYF. This chain uses TRBV4-2 with TRBJ2-3, with 14 bases aligning to TRBD2. The CDR3 length is 15 residues. CDR1 LGHNA and CDR2 YNFKEQ come from the germline V gene. The ends lost 8 bases at V and 8 bases at J; junction bases unmatched: 9.